This TCR beta chain appears in the sequencing data of a study of cytomegalovirus exposure and HLA in healthy donors. Regarding the study as a whole: With later analysis, a missense DCLRE1C variant became linked to TCR beta V- and J-gene trimming.

With 60 Vbeta and 13 Jbeta primers, the PCR was carried out. TCRdb keeps only in-frame clones here, not all; method: immunoSEQ multiplex PCR. The sample holds about 200,000 clones; approximately 79% are singletons and the top ten take over 1.5%. CDR1 and CDR2 (germline): MGHRA, YSYEKL. The CDR3 is made up of 17 amino acids. The ends were cut back, 0 bases at V and 0 bases at J, with 14 bases in the middle. For this clone: Its matching antigen is unknown.

Material for sequencing was PBMCs. The sequence was collected from a girl between 5 and 17 years old in good health and CMV-seropositive. This chain links TRBV4-1 with TRBJ1-2; TRBD1 is a possible D gene (5 bases). For the CDR3, the DNA is TGCGCCAGCAGCCAAGAACAGGATCCCGGCTCTAACTATGGCTACACCTTC. This sequence encodes CASSQEQDPGSNYGYTF.